This T cell receptor (beta chain) was captured by sequencing in a study of OX40 agonist ivuxolimab in advanced cancers. The data were produced by immunoSEQ multiplex PCR, yet TCRdb's version contains in-frame clones alone and is incomplete. This sample has under 90,000 clones, with 90% found just once. Notes on this clone: This sample also contains other DNA sequences that code for the same CDR3.

Trimming took off 1 base at V and 5 bases at J, with 15 bases between the two ends. This CDR3 comprises 15 residues. Germline-derived CDR1 and CDR2 are SGHRS and YFSETQ. Sequencing was performed on CD4+ or CD8+ T cells sorted from blood, taken in a trial of the OX40 agonist ivuxolimab. The origin of this receptor is an adult with an advanced solid tumor such as melanoma, head and neck, liver or kidney cancer. V is TRBV5-1 and J is TRBJ2-5, with D tentatively TRBD2 (6 bases). CDR3 nucleotides: TGCGCCAGCAGCTTGACGGGGCGGGGCAGGGAGACCCAGTACTTC. Encoded protein: CASSLTGRGRETQYF.